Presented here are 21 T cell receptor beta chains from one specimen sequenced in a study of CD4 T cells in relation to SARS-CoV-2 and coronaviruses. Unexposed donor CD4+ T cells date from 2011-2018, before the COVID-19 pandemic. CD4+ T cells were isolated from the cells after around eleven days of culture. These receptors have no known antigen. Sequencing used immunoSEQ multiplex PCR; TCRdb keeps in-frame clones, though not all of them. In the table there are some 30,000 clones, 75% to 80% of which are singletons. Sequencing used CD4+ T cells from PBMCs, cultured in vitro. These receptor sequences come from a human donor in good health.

CDR3 sequence: CASSSHRLVNTGELFF. The CDR3 nucleotides are TGTGCCAGCAGCTCCCACCGGCTTGTGAACACCGGGGAGCTGTTTTTT. The chain joins TRBV7-9 to TRBJ2-2; D is ambiguous. V dropped 4 bases and J dropped 1 base, with 13 bases sitting between them. The CDR3 has 16 residues. Germline CDR1 and CDR2: SEHNR and FQNEAQ (reference sequence).

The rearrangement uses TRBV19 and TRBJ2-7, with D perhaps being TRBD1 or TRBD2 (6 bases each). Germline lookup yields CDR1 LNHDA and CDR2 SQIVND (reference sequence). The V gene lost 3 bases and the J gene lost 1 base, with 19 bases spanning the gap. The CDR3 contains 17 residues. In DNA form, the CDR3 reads TGTGCCAGTAGTATGGTACTAGGGGGGAGTAGGTCCTACGAGCAGTACTTC. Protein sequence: CASSMVLGGSRSYEQYF.

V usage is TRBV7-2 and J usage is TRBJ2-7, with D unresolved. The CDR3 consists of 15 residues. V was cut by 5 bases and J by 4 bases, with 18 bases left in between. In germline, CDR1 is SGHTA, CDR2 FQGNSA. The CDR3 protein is CASSPAAGSQYEQYF. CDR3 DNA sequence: TGTGCCAGCAGCCCTGCCGCTGGGTCTCAGTACGAGCAGTACTTC.

CDR3 sequence: CASISGGARGYTF. DNA for the CDR3: TGTGCCAGCATCTCTGGGGGGGCTCGGGGCTACACCTTC. V and J are TRBV12-3 or TRBV12-4 and TRBJ1-2, with a weak D call TRBD1 (6 bases). CDR3 size: 13 residues. The V end was cut by 7 bases, the J end by 8 bases, with 17 bases between.

The CDR3 nucleotides read TGCGCCAGCAGCTTGGGCGCACAGGAGTCGGTGGGAAACACCATATATTTT. As protein: CASSLGAQESVGNTIYF. This sequence joins TRBV5-1 and TRBJ1-3, with D possibly being TRBD1 (5 bases). The CDR3 has 17 residues. Germline CDR1 SGHRS, CDR2 YFSETQ. V dropped 0 bases and J dropped 4 bases, with 17 bases sitting between them.

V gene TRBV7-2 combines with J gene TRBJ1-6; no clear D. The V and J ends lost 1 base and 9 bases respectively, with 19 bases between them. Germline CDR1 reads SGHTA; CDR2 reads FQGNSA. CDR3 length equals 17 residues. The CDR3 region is CASSLDGSGHRSSPLHF. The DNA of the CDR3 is TGTGCCAGCAGCTTAGATGGGTCAGGCCATCGGAGTTCACCCCTCCACTTT.

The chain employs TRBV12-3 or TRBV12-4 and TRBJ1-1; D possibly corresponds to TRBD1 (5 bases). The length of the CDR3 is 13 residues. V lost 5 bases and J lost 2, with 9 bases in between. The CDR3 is CASSRGTNTEAFF. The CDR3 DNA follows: TGTGCCAGCAGTCGAGGGACTAACACTGAAGCTTTCTTT.

The CDR3 bases are TGTGCCAGCAGTGAATTGGGGACCGGGGAGCTGTTTTTT. As protein: CASSELGTGELFF. The rearrangement links TRBV25-1 to TRBJ2-2; D not certain. The V gene lost 1 base and the J gene lost 5 bases, with 5 bases spanning the gap. Per germline, CDR1 MGHDK and CDR2 SYGVNS. There are 13 residues in the CDR3.

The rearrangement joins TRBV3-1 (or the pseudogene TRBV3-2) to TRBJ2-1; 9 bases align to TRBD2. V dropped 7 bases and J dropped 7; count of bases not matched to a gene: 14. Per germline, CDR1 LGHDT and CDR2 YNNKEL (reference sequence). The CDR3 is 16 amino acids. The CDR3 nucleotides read TGTGCCAGCAACGACCAAGGGAGCGGGAGGAGGAATGAGCAGTTCTTC. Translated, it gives CASNDQGSGRRNEQFF.

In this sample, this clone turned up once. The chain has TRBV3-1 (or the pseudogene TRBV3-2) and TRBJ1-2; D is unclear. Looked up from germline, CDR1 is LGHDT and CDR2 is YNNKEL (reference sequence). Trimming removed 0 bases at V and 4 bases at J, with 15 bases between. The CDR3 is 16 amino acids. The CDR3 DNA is TGTGCCAGCAGCCAAGATCTGGCCCAGACCGGCTATGGCTACACCTTC. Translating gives CASSQDLAQTGYGYTF.

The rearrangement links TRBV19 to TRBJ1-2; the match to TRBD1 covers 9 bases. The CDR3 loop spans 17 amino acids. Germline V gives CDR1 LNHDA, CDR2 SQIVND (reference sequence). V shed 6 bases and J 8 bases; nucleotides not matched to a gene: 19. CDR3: CASSSRDRELFRGGYTF. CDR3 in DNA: TGTGCCAGTAGCTCCCGGGACAGGGAATTGTTTAGGGGAGGCTACACCTTC.

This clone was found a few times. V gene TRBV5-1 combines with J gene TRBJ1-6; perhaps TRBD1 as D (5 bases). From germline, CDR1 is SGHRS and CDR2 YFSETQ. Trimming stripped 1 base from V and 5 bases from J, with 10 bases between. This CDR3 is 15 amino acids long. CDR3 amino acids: CASSLFGADNSPLHF. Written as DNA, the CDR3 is TGCGCCAGCAGCTTGTTTGGGGCAGATAATTCACCCCTCCACTTT.

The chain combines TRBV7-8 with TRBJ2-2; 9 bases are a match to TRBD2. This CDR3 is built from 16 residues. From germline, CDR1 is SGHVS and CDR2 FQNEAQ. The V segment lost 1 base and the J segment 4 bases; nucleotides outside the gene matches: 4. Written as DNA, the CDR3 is TGTGCCAGCAGCTTAGTTCGCGGGGGGGCCACCGGGGAGCTGTTTTTT. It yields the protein CASSLVRGGATGELFF.

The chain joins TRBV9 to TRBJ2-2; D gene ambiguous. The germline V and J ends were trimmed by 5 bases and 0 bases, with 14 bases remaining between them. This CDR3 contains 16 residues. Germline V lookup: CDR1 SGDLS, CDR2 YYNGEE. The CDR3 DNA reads TGTGCCAGCAGTGCCTCAAGGAGAGCGAACACCGGGGAGCTGTTTTTT. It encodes CASSASRRANTGELFF.

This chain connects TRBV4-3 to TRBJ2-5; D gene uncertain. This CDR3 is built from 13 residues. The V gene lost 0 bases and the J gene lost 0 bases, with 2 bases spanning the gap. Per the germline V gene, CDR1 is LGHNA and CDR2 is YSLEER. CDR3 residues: CASSQEYQETQYF. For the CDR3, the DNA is TGCGCCAGCAGCCAAGAGTACCAAGAGACCCAGTACTTC.

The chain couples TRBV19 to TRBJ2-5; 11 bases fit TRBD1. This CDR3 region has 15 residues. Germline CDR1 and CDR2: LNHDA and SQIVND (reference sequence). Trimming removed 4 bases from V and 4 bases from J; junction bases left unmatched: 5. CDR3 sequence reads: CASSKGQGAGETQYF. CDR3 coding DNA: TGTGCCAGTAGTAAAGGACAGGGGGCTGGAGAGACCCAGTACTTC.

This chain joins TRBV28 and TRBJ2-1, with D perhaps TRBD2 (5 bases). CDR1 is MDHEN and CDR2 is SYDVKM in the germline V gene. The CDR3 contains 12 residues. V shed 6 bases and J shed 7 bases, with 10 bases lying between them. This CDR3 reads CASSPRRNEQFF. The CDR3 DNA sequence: TGTGCCAGCAGCCCTCGGAGGAATGAGCAGTTCTTC.

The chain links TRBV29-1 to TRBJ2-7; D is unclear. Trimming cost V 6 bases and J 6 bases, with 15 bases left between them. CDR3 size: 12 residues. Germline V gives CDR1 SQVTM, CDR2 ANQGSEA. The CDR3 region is CSVGSERREQYF. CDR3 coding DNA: TGCAGCGTGGGGTCCGAGAGGCGCGAGCAGTACTTC.

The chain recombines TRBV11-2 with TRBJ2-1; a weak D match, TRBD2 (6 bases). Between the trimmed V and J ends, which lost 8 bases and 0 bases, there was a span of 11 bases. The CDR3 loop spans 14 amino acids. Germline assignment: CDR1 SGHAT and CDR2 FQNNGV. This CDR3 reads CASASDNSYNEQFF. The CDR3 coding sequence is TGTGCCAGCGCTAGCGACAACTCCTACAATGAGCAGTTCTTC.

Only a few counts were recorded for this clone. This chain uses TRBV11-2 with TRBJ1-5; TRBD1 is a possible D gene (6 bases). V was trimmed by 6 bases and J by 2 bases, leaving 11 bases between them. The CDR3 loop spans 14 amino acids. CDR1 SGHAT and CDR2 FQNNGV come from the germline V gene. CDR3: CASSQQGGNQPQHF. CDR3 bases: TGTGCCAGCAGTCAACAGGGTGGCAATCAGCCCCAGCATTTT.

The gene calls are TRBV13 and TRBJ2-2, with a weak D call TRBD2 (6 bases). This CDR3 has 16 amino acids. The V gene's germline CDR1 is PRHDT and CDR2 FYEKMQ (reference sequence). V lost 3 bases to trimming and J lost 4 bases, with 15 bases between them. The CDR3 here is CASSFRLESGTGELFF. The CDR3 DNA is TGTGCCAGCAGCTTTAGACTAGAATCGGGCACCGGGGAGCTGTTTTTT.